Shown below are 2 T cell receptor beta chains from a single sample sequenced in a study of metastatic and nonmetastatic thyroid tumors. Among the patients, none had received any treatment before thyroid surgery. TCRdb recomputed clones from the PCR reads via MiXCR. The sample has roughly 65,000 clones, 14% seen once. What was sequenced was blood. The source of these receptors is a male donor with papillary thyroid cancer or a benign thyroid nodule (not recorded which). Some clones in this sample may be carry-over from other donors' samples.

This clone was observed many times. The CDR3 DNA reads as TGTGCCAGCAGTTCCGGGACAGATGACTACGAGCAGTACTTC. Amino acids: CASSSGTDDYEQYF. The chain uses TRBV12-3 or TRBV12-4 and TRBJ2-7; 7 bases are shared with TRBD1. The CDR3 loop spans 14 amino acids. V lost 4 bases, J lost 3 bases, and 6 bases stayed unmatched.

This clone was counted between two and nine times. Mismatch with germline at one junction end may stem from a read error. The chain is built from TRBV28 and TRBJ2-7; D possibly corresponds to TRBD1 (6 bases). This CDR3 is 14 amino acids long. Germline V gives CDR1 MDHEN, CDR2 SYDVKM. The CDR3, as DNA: TGTGCCATCAGTTTTCTCAGGGGTAGGGACGAGCAGTACTTC. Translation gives CAISFLRGRDEQYF.